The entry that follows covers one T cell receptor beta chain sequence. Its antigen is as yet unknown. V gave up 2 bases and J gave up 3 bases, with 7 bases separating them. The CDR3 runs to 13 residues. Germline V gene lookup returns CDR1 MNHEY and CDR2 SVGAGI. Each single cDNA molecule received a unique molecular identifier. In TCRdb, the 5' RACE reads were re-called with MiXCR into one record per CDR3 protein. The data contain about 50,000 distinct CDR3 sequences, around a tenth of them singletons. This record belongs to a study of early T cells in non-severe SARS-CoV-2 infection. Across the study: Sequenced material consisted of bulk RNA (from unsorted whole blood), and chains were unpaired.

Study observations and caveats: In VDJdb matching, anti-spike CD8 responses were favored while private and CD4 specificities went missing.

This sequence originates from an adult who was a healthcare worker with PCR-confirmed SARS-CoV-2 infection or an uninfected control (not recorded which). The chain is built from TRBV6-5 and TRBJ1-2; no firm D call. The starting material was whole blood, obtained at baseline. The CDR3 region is CASSYGTYYGYTF. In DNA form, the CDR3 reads TGTGCCAGCAGTTACGGCACCTACTATGGCTACACCTTC.